This TCR beta chain came from a study of sequential checkpoint blockade in melanoma. Across the whole study: Arm A got nivolumab then ipilimumab; arm B the reverse, 1:1. Maintenance nivolumab came after either treatment sequence.

Documented treatment: randomized to nivolumab then ipilimumab (arm A) or the reverse (arm B). No patient had prior DNA-damaging chemotherapy. Live CD3+CD8+ CD19− CD56− cells were sorted from PBMCs. Produced via immunoSEQ multiplex PCR; TCRdb's table is partial and in-frame only. In the table there are more than 10,000 clones, around 70% of which are singletons. CDR3 size: 15 residues. The germline gives CDR1 SEHNR, CDR2 FQNEAQ (reference sequence). Germline trimming cut 4 bases from V and 7 bases from J; bases unmatched to any gene: 11. Sequenced here: CD8+ T cells sorted from blood (inferred from file names), sampled from a patient given nivolumab and ipilimumab in sequence. The chain combines TRBV7-9 with TRBJ1-2; 8 positions agree with TRBD1. The TCR sequence derives from a human donor with melanoma. The CDR3 loop reads CASSSPTGVGRGYTF. CDR3 in DNA: TGTGCCAGCAGCTCTCCGACAGGGGTGGGGCGTGGCTACACCTTC.